This T cell receptor (beta chain) came from a study of shared clonotypes between healthy human individuals. Clones were read by immunoSEQ multiplex PCR, and TCRdb kept only the in-frame ones, dropping some. Of about 2 million clones detected, 85% to 95% appear once; the ten largest clones hold around 0.13%. Per germline, CDR1 SGHNT and CDR2 YYREEE (reference sequence). Trimming removed 0 bases from V and 7 bases from J, with 10 bases in between. The CDR3 runs to 13 residues. Sample: naive CD4+ T cells sorted from blood. Documented subset: CD45RA+ positively selected. This chain joins TRBV5-4 and TRBJ2-5; D is tentatively TRBD1 or TRBD2 (5 bases each). The TCR was taken from a man between 18 and 29 years old in good health. The CDR3 is CASSLGGSGTQYF. The DNA for the CDR3 is TGTGCCAGCAGCTTGGGGGGGAGCGGGACCCAGTACTTC. The complete variable domain, with remaining parts taken from reference TRBV5-4 and TRBJ2-5, reads ETGVTQSPTHLIKTRGQQVTLRCSSQSGHNTVSWYQQALGQGPQFIFQYYREEENGRGNFPPRFSGLQFPNYSSELNVNALELDDSALYLCASSLGGSGTQYFGPGTRLLVL.